The clone carrying this T cell receptor (beta chain) came up a few times. Its antigen is not identified. This entry is derived from a study of T cell responses to AZD1222 COVID-19 vaccine. This CDR3 has 15 residues. The V end lost 2 bases, the J end lost 1 base, and 14 bases lay between the germline ends. Per the germline V gene, CDR1 is GTSNPN and CDR2 is SVGIG (reference sequence). Assay used: immunoSEQ multiplex PCR; TCRdb lists only in-frame clones, some missing. The sample shows about 84,000 clones, 70% to 90% of them seen only once. Overall study results and limits: Repertoire sampling occurred only after the peak T cell response.

The sample in question was peripheral blood, obtained on day 0 of AZD1222 vaccination. This clonotype originated in an adult in good health. The chain is built from TRBV30 and TRBJ1-1; no reliable D call. CDR3 in amino acids: CAWSNLGGANTEAFF. The DNA of the CDR3 is TGTGCCTGGAGTAACCTCGGCGGCGCGAACACTGAAGCTTTCTTT.